The rows below give T cell receptor beta chains drawn from one sample of a study of post-analysis software for immune sequencing data. One entry per CDR3 protein results from TCRdb running MiXCR on the PCR reads. The sample lists about 560,000 distinct CDR3 sequences; 44% were seen once. Sequencing was performed on blood. The receptors originated from a girl aged 10 to 17 with multiple sclerosis. The CDR3 runs from the conserved cysteine through the conserved F or W. The order of the fields is J gene, V gene, CDR3 protein.

TRBJ1-2 | TRBV12-3/TRBV12-4 | CASSLRDRGYGYTF
TRBJ2-1 | TRBV6-5 | CASSYDPSGRMSYNEQFF
TRBJ2-7 | TRBV7-9 | CASSTRDFYEQYF
TRBJ2-3 | TRBV19 | CASSKRGDTQYF
- | TRBV9 | CASSVGHETYEQYF
TRBJ2-7 | TRBV5-1 | CASSLALGSYEQYF
TRBJ2-7 | TRBV3-1 | CASSQGFGDSYEQYF
TRBJ2-3 | TRBV12-3/TRBV12-4 | CASSPGTWGTDTQYF
TRBJ1-2 | TRBV29-1 | CSVGGHLTANYGYTF
TRBJ1-5 | TRBV9 | CASSPTGGSSQPQHF
TRBJ1-1 | TRBV12-3/TRBV12-4 | CASSSTRGNTEAFF
TRBJ2-3 | TRBV3-1 | CASSQDAGRGDTDTQYF
TRBJ2-1 | TRBV7-2 | CASSLEKATYNEQFF
TRBJ2-1 | TRBV11-2 | CASSLELGDYNEQFF
TRBJ1-5 | TRBV4-1 | CASSQEEGGINSNQPQHF
TRBJ2-1 | TRBV12-3/TRBV12-4 | CASTGDPHEQFF
TRBJ2-7 | TRBV6-5 | CASRNRGRAYEQYF
- | TRBV7-2 | CASSFQAGLGETQYF
TRBJ2-5 | TRBV5-1 | CASSFQGAGETQYF
TRBJ2-3 | TRBV28 | CASSLLGFLGADTQYF
TRBJ2-5 | TRBV4-1 | CASSPRTSGGALQETQYF
TRBJ1-1 | TRBV14 | CASSQLDSLEAFF
TRBJ2-6 | TRBV4-1 | CASSRVGQSSGANVLTF
TRBJ2-1 | TRBV6-6 | CASSYRAGAGGNEQFF
TRBJ2-1 | TRBV20-1 | CRARVQGGEQFF
TRBJ2-2 | TRBV12-3/TRBV12-4 | CASSFPGDRGGTGELFF
TRBJ1-2 | TRBV5-1 | CASSGGRQGHGYTF
TRBJ2-7 | TRBV5-4 | CASSLNGGKGEQYF
TRBJ2-1 | TRBV20-1 | CSALAGGGGYNEQFF
TRBJ1-6 | TRBV29-1 | CSVVFSNSPLHF
TRBJ2-7 | TRBV9 | CASSVAGQASYEQYF
TRBJ2-7 | TRBV11-2 | CASTFSTGWLGEQYF
TRBJ2-7 | TRBV6-5 | CASSWQRGHEQYF
TRBJ1-3 | TRBV9 | CASSVEQVVTGNTIYF
TRBJ2-7 | TRBV18 | CASSPTHGTGYLYEQYF
TRBJ2-3 | TRBV7-3 | CASSLNPGDTQYF
TRBJ2-7 | TRBV30 | CAWTRDRYEQYF